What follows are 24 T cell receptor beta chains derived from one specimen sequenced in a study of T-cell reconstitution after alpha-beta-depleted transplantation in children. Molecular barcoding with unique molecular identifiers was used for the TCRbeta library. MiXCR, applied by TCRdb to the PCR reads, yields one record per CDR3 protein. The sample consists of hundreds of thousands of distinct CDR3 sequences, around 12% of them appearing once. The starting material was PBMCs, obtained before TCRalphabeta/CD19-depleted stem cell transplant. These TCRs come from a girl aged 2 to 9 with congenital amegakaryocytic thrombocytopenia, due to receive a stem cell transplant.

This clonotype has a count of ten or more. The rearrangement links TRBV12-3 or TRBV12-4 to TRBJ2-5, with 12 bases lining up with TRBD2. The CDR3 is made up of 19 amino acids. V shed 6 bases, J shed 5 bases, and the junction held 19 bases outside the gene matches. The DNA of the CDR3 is TGTGCCAGCAGCAAAATCCCAAGATGGACTAGCGGGATTATGGAGACCCAGTACTTC. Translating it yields CASSKIPRWTSGIMETQYF.

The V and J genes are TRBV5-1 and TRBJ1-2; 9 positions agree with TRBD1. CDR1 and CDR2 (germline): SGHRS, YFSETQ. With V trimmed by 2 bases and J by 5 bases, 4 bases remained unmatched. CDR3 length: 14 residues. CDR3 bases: TGCGCCAGCAGCTTCCGGGGACAGGGTTATGGCTACACCTTC. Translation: CASSFRGQGYGYTF.

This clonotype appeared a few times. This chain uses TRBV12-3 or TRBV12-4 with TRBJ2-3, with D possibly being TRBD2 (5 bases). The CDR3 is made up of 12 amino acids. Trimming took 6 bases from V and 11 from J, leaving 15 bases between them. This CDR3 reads CASSWTLLGQYF. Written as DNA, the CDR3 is TGTGCCAGCAGCTGGACTCTCCTGGGGCAGTATTTT.

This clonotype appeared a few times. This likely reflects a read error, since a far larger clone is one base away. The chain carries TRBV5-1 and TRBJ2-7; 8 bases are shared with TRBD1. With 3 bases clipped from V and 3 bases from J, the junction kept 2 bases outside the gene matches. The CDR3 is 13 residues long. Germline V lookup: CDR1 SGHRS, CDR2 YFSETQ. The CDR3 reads CASSSGQVYEQYF. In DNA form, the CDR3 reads TGCGCCAGCAGCTCGGGACAGGTCTACGAGCAGTACTTC. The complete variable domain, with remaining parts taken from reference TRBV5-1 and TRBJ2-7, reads KAGVTQTPRYLIKTRGQQVTLSCSPISGHRSVSWYQQTPGQGLQFLFEYFSETQRNKGNFPGRFSGRQFSNSRSEMNVSTLELGDSALYLCASSSGQVYEQYFGPGTRLTVT.

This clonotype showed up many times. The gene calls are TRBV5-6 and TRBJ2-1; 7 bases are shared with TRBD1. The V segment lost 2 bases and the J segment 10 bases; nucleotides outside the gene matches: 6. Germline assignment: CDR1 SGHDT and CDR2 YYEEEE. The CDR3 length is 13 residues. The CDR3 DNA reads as TGTGCCAGCAGCTTTCAACCGGGACAGGAGCAGTTCTTC. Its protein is CASSFQPGQEQFF. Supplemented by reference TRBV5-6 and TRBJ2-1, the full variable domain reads DAGVTQSPTHLIKTRGQQVTLRCSPKSGHDTVSWYQQALGQGPQFIFQYYEEEERQRGNFPDRFSGHQFPNYSSELNVNALLLGDSALYLCASSFQPGQEQFFGPGTRLTVL.

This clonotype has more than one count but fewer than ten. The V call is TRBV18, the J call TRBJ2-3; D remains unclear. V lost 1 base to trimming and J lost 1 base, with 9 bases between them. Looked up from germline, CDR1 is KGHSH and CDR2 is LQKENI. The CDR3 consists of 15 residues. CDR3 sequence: CASSPQSRGTDTQYF. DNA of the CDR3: TGTGCCAGCTCACCACAGTCCCGGGGCACAGATACGCAGTATTTT.

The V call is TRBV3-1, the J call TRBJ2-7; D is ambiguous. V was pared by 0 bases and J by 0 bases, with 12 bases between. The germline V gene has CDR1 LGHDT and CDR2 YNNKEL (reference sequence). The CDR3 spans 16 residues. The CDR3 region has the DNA TGTGCCAGCAGCCAAGAATCTCCGCTCTTCTCCTACGAGCAGTACTTC. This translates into CASSQESPLFSYEQYF.

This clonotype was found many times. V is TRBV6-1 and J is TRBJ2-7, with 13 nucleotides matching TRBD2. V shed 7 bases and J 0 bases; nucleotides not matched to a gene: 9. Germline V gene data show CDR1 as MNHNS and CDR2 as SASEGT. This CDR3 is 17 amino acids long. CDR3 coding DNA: TGTGCCAGCATTCCGGGACTAGCGGGACGATACTCCTACGAGCAGTACTTC. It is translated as CASIPGLAGRYSYEQYF.

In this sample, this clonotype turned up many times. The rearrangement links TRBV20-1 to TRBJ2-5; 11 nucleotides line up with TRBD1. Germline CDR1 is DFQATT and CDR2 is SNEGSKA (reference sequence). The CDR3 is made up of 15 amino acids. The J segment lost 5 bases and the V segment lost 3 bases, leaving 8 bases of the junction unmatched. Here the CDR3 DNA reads TGCAGTGCTAGGGGACAGGGGGGAATTTCTGAGACCCAGTACTTC. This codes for CSARGQGGISETQYF.

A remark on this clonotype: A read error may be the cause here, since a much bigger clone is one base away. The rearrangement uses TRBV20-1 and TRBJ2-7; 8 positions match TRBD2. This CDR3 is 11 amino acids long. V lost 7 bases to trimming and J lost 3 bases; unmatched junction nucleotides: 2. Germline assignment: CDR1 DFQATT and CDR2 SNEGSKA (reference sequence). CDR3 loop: CSETSDYEQYF. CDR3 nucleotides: TGCAGTGAGACTAGCGACTACGAGCAGTACTTC.

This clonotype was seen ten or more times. The CDR3 sequence: CASSLTSGGFNEQFF. The DNA of the CDR3 is TGCGCCAGCAGCTTGACGTCAGGGGGCTTTAATGAGCAGTTCTTC. The V call is TRBV5-1, the J call TRBJ2-1, with TRBD1 matching 8 bases. The ends lost 1 base at V and 7 bases at J; junction bases unmatched: 7. The CDR3 extends over 15 amino acids. Germline V CDR1 and CDR2: SGHRS, YFSETQ.

CDR3 amino acids: CASSLRRGEGYTF. CDR3 coding DNA: TGTGCCAGCAGTTTACGAAGAGGGGAGGGCTACACCTTC. The rearrangement uses TRBV28 and TRBJ1-2, with a possible D match to TRBD1 (5 bases). This CDR3 contains 13 residues. Germline values: CDR1 MDHEN, CDR2 SYDVKM. Trimming removed 2 bases at V and 8 bases at J, with 12 bases between.

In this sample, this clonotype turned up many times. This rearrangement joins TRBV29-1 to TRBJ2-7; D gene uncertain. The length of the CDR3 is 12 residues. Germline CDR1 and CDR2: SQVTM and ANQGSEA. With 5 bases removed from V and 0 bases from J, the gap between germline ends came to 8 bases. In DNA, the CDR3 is TGCAGCGTTCCCGCCGACTCCTACGAGCAGTACTTC. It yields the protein CSVPADSYEQYF.

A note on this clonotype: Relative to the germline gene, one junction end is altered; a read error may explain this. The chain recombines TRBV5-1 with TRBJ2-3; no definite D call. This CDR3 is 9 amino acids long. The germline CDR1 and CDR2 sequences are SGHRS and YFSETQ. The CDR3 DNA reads TGCGCCAGCAGCTCCACGGAGTTTTTT. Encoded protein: CASSSTEFF.

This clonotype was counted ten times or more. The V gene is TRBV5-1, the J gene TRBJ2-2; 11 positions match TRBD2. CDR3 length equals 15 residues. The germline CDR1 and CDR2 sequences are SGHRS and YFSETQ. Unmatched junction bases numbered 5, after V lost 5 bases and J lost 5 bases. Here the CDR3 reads CASSTSGSSTGELFF. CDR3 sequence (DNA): TGCGCCAGCAGTACTAGCGGGAGTAGTACCGGGGAGCTGTTTTTT. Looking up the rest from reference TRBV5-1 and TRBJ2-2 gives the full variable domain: KAGVTQTPRYLIKTRGQQVTLSCSPISGHRSVSWYQQTPGQGLQFLFEYFSETQRNKGNFPGRFSGRQFSNSRSEMNVSTLELGDSALYLCASSTSGSSTGELFFGEGSRLTVL.

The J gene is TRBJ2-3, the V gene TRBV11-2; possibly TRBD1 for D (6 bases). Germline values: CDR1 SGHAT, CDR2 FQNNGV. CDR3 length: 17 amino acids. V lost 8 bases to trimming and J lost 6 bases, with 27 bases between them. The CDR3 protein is CASGPPQLDSSLDTQYF. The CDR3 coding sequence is TGTGCCAGCGGACCACCACAACTGGACAGTTCCCTGGATACGCAGTATTTT.

For the CDR3, the DNA is TGTGCCAGCGCCGAAGGTGGGAGCTCCTACAATGAGCAGTTCTTC. It yields the protein CASAEGGSSYNEQFF. V is TRBV6-4 and J is TRBJ2-1, with D perhaps TRBD2 (5 bases). There are 15 residues in the CDR3. The V gene's germline CDR1 is MRHNA and CDR2 SNTAGT. V was trimmed by 8 bases and J by 0 bases, leaving 14 bases between them.

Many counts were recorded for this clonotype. DNA for the CDR3: TGCAGTGCTAGAGAATCCATTAACAGTGGCAATCAGCCCCAGCATTTT. It specifies CSARESINSGNQPQHF. This chain uses TRBV20-1 with TRBJ1-5, with no clear D. The germline V and J ends were trimmed by 0 bases and 2 bases, with 14 bases remaining between them. The CDR3 length is 16 residues. Germline CDR1 and CDR2: DFQATT and SNEGSKA (reference sequence).

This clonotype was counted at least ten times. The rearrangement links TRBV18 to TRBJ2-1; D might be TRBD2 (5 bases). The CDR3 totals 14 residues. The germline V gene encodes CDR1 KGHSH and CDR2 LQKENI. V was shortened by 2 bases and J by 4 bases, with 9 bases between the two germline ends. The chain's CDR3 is CASSPSSGYNEQFF. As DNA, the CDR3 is TGTGCCAGCTCACCATCCAGCGGTTACAATGAGCAGTTCTTC. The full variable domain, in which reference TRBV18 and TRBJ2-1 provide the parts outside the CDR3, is NAGVMQNPRHLVRRRGQEARLRCSPMKGHSHVYWYRQLPEEGLKFMVYLQKENIIDESGMPKERFSAEFPKEGPSILRIQQVVRGDSAAYFCASSPSSGYNEQFFGPGTRLTVL.

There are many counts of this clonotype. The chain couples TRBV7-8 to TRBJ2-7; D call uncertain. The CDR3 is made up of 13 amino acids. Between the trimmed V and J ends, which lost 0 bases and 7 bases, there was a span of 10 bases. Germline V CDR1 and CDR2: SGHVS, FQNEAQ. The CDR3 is CASSLAELREQYF. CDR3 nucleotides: TGTGCCAGCAGCTTAGCCGAGCTCCGGGAGCAGTACTTC.

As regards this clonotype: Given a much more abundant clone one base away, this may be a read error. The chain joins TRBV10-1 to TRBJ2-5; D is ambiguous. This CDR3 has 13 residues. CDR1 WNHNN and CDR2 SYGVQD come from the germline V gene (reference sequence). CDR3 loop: CASCETQQETQYF. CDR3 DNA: TGCGCCAGCTGTGAGACACAGCAAGAGACCCAGTACTTC.

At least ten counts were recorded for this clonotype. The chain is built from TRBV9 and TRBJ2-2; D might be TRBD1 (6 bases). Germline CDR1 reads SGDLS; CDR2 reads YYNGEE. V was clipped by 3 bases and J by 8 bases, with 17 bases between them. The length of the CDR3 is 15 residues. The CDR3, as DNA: TGTGCCAGCAGCGGAACCGGGACACTTTTAGGGGAGCTGTTTTTT. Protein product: CASSGTGTLLGELFF. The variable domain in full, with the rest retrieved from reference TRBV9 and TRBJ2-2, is DSGVTQTPKHLITATGQRVTLRCSPRSGDLSVYWYQQSLDQGLQFLIQYYNGEERAKGNILERFSAQQFPDLHSELNLSSLELGDSALYFCASSGTGTLLGELFFGEGSRLTVL.

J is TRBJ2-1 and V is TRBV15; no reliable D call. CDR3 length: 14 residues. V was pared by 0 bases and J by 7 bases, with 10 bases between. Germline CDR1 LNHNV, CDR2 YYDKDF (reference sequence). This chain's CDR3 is CATSRDPLVNEQFF. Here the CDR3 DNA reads TGTGCCACCAGCAGAGATCCCCTGGTGAATGAGCAGTTCTTC. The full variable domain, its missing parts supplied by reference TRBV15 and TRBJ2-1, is DAMVIQNPRYQVTQFGKPVTLSCSQTLNHNVMYWYQQKSSQAPKLLFHYYDKDFNNEADTPDNFQSRRPNTSFCFLDIRSPGLGDTAMYLCATSRDPLVNEQFFGPGTRLTVL.

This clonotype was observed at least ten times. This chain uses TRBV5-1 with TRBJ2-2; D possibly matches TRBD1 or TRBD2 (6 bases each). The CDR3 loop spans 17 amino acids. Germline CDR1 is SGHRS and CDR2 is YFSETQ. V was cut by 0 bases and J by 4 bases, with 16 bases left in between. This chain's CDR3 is CASSLDGPGAGTGELFF. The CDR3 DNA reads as TGCGCCAGCAGCTTGGACGGTCCGGGGGCCGGCACCGGGGAGCTGTTTTTT.